Below, 30 T cell receptor beta chains from the same sample are listed, as sequenced in a study of T cells after yellow fever vaccination. TCRdb processed the 5' RACE reads anew with MiXCR; each CDR3 protein has one entry. The sample contains nearly 550,000 distinct CDR3 sequences, less than 20% of which appear only once. Sample: PBMCs, taken 15 days after the yellow fever booster vaccination. Every receptor here comes from a young man who received the YFV17D yellow fever vaccine.

This clonotype appeared a few times. The V call is TRBV4-1, the J call TRBJ2-3, with 7 bases identical to TRBD2. The CDR3 runs to 15 residues. V was pared by 4 bases and J by 1 base, with 5 bases of the junction left unmatched. Germline CDR1 reads MGHRA; CDR2 reads YSYEKL. The CDR3: CASSLPSGGTDTQYF. CDR3 nucleotides: TGCGCCAGCAGCCTTCCCAGCGGGGGCACAGATACGCAGTATTTT.

The rearrangement links TRBV4-3 to TRBJ2-7, with 11 positions matching TRBD2. This CDR3 has 16 residues. The germline V gene encodes CDR1 LGHNA and CDR2 YSLEER. With V trimmed by 4 bases and J by 5 bases, 10 bases remained unmatched. The CDR3 reads CASSREIAGGPDEQYF. CDR3 DNA: TGCGCCAGCAGCCGAGAAATAGCGGGAGGGCCTGACGAGCAGTACTTC.

V usage is TRBV7-6 and J usage is TRBJ2-5; 7 nucleotides match TRBD1. V gave up 2 bases and J gave up 6 bases; unmatched junction bases: 0. Looked up from germline, CDR1 is SGHVS and CDR2 is FNYEAQ. The CDR3 sequence is 12 residues long. The CDR3, as DNA: TGTGCCAGCAGCTTAAGGGGGCAGACCCAGTACTTC. Protein product: CASSLRGQTQYF. The complete variable domain, with remaining parts taken from reference TRBV7-6 and TRBJ2-5, reads GAGVSQSPRYKVTKRGQDVALRCDPISGHVSLYWYRQALGQGPEFLTYFNYEAQQDKSGLPNDRFSAERPEGSISTLTIQRTEQRDSAMYRCASSLRGQTQYFGPGTRLLVL.

A few counts support this clonotype. CDR3 sequence: CASKASGSLNEQFF. Here the CDR3 DNA reads TGTGCCAGCAAGGCTAGCGGGAGTCTTAATGAGCAGTTCTTC. The rearrangement links TRBV6-1 to TRBJ2-1; 10 nucleotides line up with TRBD2. Per the germline V gene, CDR1 is MNHNS and CDR2 is SASEGT. The CDR3 is 14 amino acids. With 7 bases clipped from V and 7 bases from J, the junction kept 7 bases outside the gene matches.

This rearrangement joins TRBV30 to TRBJ2-2; the D call may be TRBD1 or TRBD2 (5 bases each). The V end was cut by 5 bases, the J end by 8 bases, with 15 bases between. From germline, CDR1 is GTSNPN and CDR2 SVGIG (reference sequence). The CDR3 runs 13 residues. The CDR3 DNA is TGTGCCTGGGACGAGGGGTTTCGGGGGGAGCTGTTTTTT. This sequence encodes CAWDEGFRGELFF.

This clonotype was seen more than once but under ten times. This chain links TRBV12-3 or TRBV12-4 with TRBJ2-7; 8 bases are a match to TRBD2. This CDR3 spans 13 amino acids. V dropped 5 bases and J dropped 6; count of bases not matched to a gene: 6. The CDR3 spells CASSTTGTSEQYF. The CDR3 nucleotides read TGTGCCAGCAGTACAACCGGGACTAGCGAGCAGTACTTC.

The J gene is TRBJ1-2, the V gene TRBV14; a weak D match, TRBD1 (5 bases). The V gene's germline CDR1 is SGHDN and CDR2 FVKESK. This CDR3 is 18 amino acids long. V was clipped by 0 bases and J by 7 bases, with 24 bases between them. The CDR3 bases are TGTGCCAGCAGCCAAGAATCCCCGTCCGTGACAGTATTGGGTGGCTACACCTTC. This sequence encodes CASSQESPSVTVLGGYTF.

This chain joins TRBV10-3 and TRBJ2-1, with 11 nucleotides matching TRBD2. Germline CDR1 ENHRY, CDR2 SYGVKD. Trimming at V came to 0 bases and at J to 6 bases, leaving 4 bases not matched to a gene. The CDR3 is 16 residues long. This CDR3 reads CAISESGGLAVNEQFF. The DNA for the CDR3 is TGTGCCATCAGTGAGTCTGGGGGACTAGCGGTCAATGAGCAGTTCTTC.

In this sample, this clonotype turned up a few times. The J gene is TRBJ2-7, the V gene TRBV27; D may match TRBD1 or TRBD2 (5 bases each). The germline CDR1 and CDR2 sequences are MNHEY and SMNVEV (reference sequence). The germline V and J ends were trimmed by 2 bases and 3 bases, with 11 bases remaining between them. This CDR3 has 14 residues. The chain's CDR3 is CASSLRGPGYEQYF. The CDR3 DNA is TGTGCCAGCAGTTTACGGGGACCGGGCTACGAGCAGTACTTC.

This clonotype was picked up a small number of times. The chain has TRBV7-7 and TRBJ2-1; 8 nucleotides align to TRBD2. V was clipped by 5 bases and J by 8 bases; unmatched bases: 11. The CDR3 loop spans 15 amino acids. Germline CDR1 reads SSHAT; CDR2 reads FNYEAQ (reference sequence). This CDR3 is CASSLGLARGDEQFF. The DNA for the CDR3 is TGTGCCAGCAGCCTCGGACTAGCAAGGGGGGATGAGCAGTTCTTC.

The table lists this clonotype with many counts. CDR3 region: CASSLGLAGAYNEQFF. CDR3 sequence (DNA): TGTGCCAGCAGCTTAGGACTAGCGGGAGCCTACAATGAGCAGTTCTTC. The V and J genes are TRBV7-2 and TRBJ2-1, with 12 bases lining up with TRBD2. CDR3 length: 16 residues. Germline V gene data show CDR1 as SGHTA and CDR2 as FQGNSA. Trimming took 1 base from V and 2 from J; bases not matched to a gene: 0.

The rearrangement uses TRBV6-5 and TRBJ2-2; maybe TRBD1 (6 bases). The CDR3 runs to 18 residues. V lost 2 bases to trimming and J lost 2 bases, with 18 bases between them. The germline gives CDR1 MNHEY, CDR2 SVGAGI. In DNA, the CDR3 is TGTGCCAGCAGTTACGACGACCTGGACAGTTTTAACACCGGGGAGCTGTTTTTT. This gives the protein CASSYDDLDSFNTGELFF.

This clonotype was seen only a few times. CDR3 sequence reads: CASRDGRSWGTEAFF. CDR3 in DNA: TGCGCCAGCAGAGACGGACGGAGCTGGGGGACTGAAGCTTTCTTT. The chain couples TRBV4-3 to TRBJ1-1, with D perhaps TRBD1 (5 bases). The CDR3 has 15 amino acids. Germline V gives CDR1 LGHNA, CDR2 YSLEER. V lost 6 bases to trimming and J lost 5 bases, with 19 bases between them.

Here the CDR3 DNA reads TGTGCCACCAGTGATAATACCGGGACTAGCGGGAGGGCCTACGAGCAGTACTTC. Translating gives CATSDNTGTSGRAYEQYF. The rearrangement joins TRBV24-1 to TRBJ2-7, with 16 positions matching TRBD2. The V gene end was trimmed by 3 bases and the J gene end by 2 bases; junction bases not matched to a gene: 6. Germline lookup yields CDR1 KGHDR and CDR2 SFDVKD. The CDR3 spans 18 residues.

J is TRBJ2-1 and V is TRBV10-3; 8 nucleotides align to TRBD1. Germline CDR1 ENHRY, CDR2 SYGVKD. V dropped 9 bases and J dropped 2; count of bases not matched to a gene: 6. The length of the CDR3 is 14 residues. CDR3 nucleotide sequence: TGTGCCATAACAGACAGGGGACCCTACAATGAGCAGTTCTTC. It yields the protein CAITDRGPYNEQFF.

This chain links TRBV9 with TRBJ2-1, with D perhaps matching TRBD1 or TRBD2 (5 bases each). Germline V lookup: CDR1 SGDLS, CDR2 YYNGEE. V lost 3 bases to trimming and J lost 8 bases, with 18 bases between them. CDR3 length: 15 amino acids. The CDR3 sequence: CASSAPGTGTHEQFF. The CDR3 nucleotides read TGTGCCAGCAGCGCCCCGGGGACGGGGACCCATGAGCAGTTCTTC.

The V gene is TRBV6-2 or TRBV6-3, the J gene TRBJ2-1; D gene ambiguous. The CDR3 length is 17 residues. V lost 0 bases, J lost 2 bases, and 14 bases lay in between. Per germline, CDR1 MNHEY and CDR2 SVGEGT. CDR3 in amino acids: CASSYSIGFVPYNEQFF. The DNA for the CDR3 is TGTGCCAGCAGTTACTCGATAGGGTTTGTACCCTACAATGAGCAGTTCTTC.

The chain links TRBV14 to TRBJ1-1; 11 bases are shared with TRBD1. This CDR3 contains 19 residues. V lost 4 bases, J lost 4 bases, and 17 bases stayed unmatched. Per the germline V gene, CDR1 is SGHDN and CDR2 is FVKESK. Here the CDR3 DNA reads TGTGCCAGCAGCCCTCTCCCGGGACAGGGGGGGGTCGCTAGCACTGAAGCTTTCTTT. Amino acid sequence: CASSPLPGQGGVASTEAFF.

The chain recombines TRBV20-1 with TRBJ2-1; D is perhaps TRBD2 (6 bases). Trimming cost V 3 bases and J 13 bases, with 10 bases left between them. The germline V gene encodes CDR1 DFQATT and CDR2 SNEGSKA (reference sequence). The CDR3 is 10 residues long. CDR3 coding DNA: TGCAGTGCTAGGGGGGGAAAACAGTTCTTC. It codes for CSARGGKQFF.

This chain joins TRBV20-1 and TRBJ2-5, with 7 bases lining up with TRBD2. Germline V lookup: CDR1 DFQATT, CDR2 SNEGSKA (reference sequence). CDR3 length: 16 residues. J lost 5 bases, V lost 0 bases, and 12 bases had no gene match. CDR3 sequence reads: CSARDFPTGRRETQYF. CDR3 bases: TGCAGTGCTAGAGATTTCCCCACCGGGAGGAGGGAGACCCAGTACTTC.

This clonotype was observed a handful of times. The chain uses TRBV27 and TRBJ2-7; 7 bases align to TRBD1. The trim removed 5 bases at V and 2 bases at J, leaving 6 bases unmatched. Germline CDR1 reads MNHEY; CDR2 reads SMNVEV (reference sequence). This CDR3 contains 14 residues. The CDR3 DNA reads TGTGCCAGCAGTACTCGGGACAGCCCCTACGAGCAGTACTTC. Protein sequence: CASSTRDSPYEQYF.

This chain uses TRBV4-3 with TRBJ2-2; TRBD2 agrees at 7 bases. Germline loops: CDR1 LGHNA, CDR2 YSLEER. V lost 4 bases to trimming and J lost 0 bases; unmatched junction nucleotides: 8. The CDR3 is made up of 17 amino acids. The CDR3 region is CASSLHPLAANTGELFF. Written as DNA, the CDR3 is TGCGCCAGCAGCCTACACCCTCTAGCGGCGAACACCGGGGAGCTGTTTTTT.

This sequence joins TRBV5-1 and TRBJ2-2; D remains unclear. Between the trimmed V and J ends, which lost 7 bases and 8 bases, there was a span of 15 bases. Germline CDR1 SGHRS, CDR2 YFSETQ. The CDR3 is 13 amino acids. The CDR3 sequence is CASGQNLGGELFF. CDR3 nucleotide sequence: TGCGCCAGCGGCCAGAACTTGGGAGGGGAGCTGTTTTTT.

This clonotype was seen a handful of times. The rearrangement links TRBV5-1 to TRBJ2-1; 11 bases are a match to TRBD2. This CDR3 contains 17 residues. Germline V CDR1 and CDR2: SGHRS, YFSETQ. The V and J ends lost 0 bases and 7 bases, in that order; junction bases with no gene match: 9. The CDR3 region has the DNA TGCGCCAGCAGCTTGGGGGGTAGCGGGAGGGCCTGGAATGAGCAGTTCTTC. Amino acid sequence: CASSLGGSGRAWNEQFF.

The gene calls are TRBV27 and TRBJ2-5; no reliable D call. The CDR3 covers 11 residues. Trimming cost V 7 bases and J 5 bases, with 8 bases left between them. Germline V gives CDR1 MNHEY, CDR2 SMNVEV (reference sequence). CDR3 sequence (DNA): TGTGCCAGCATTATTGGGGAGACCCAGTACTTC. As protein: CASIIGETQYF.

The chain has TRBV24-1 and TRBJ2-1; the D is unclear. Germline CDR1 reads KGHDR; CDR2 reads SFDVKD. Trimming removed 3 bases from V and 4 bases from J, with 15 bases in between. The CDR3 spans 16 residues. Written as DNA, the CDR3 is TGTGCCACCAGTGATCGTTTAGCTGAGGCTTACAATGAGCAGTTCTTC. As protein: CATSDRLAEAYNEQFF.

This rearrangement joins TRBV5-6 to TRBJ2-3; D unresolved. With 2 bases removed from V and 4 bases from J, the gap between germline ends came to 8 bases. CDR3 length: 13 residues. Germline CDR1 is SGHDT and CDR2 is YYEEEE. In nucleotides, the CDR3 is TGTGCCAGCAGCTTTACACCCTCAGATACGCAGTATTTT. Protein sequence: CASSFTPSDTQYF.

This clonotype came up many times. The CDR3: CSVDGGTDTQYF. CDR3 nucleotide sequence: TGCAGCGTTGACGGGGGCACAGATACGCAGTATTTT. The rearrangement uses TRBV29-1 and TRBJ2-3; the D gene is possibly TRBD2 (5 bases). The V end lost 3 bases, the J end lost 1 base, and 5 bases lay between the germline ends. Germline V gene lookup returns CDR1 SQVTM and CDR2 ANQGSEA. The CDR3 is 12 residues long.

The chain combines TRBV18 with TRBJ1-1, with D possibly being TRBD1 (5 bases). CDR1 and CDR2 from the germline V gene are KGHSH and LQKENI. The V end lost 1 base, the J end lost 2 bases, and 8 bases lay between the germline ends. The CDR3 has 14 residues. The CDR3 reads CASSPLDSNTEAFF. DNA of the CDR3: TGTGCCAGCTCACCACTCGACAGCAACACTGAAGCTTTCTTT.

In its sample, this clonotype was seen a few times. V usage is TRBV12-3 or TRBV12-4 and J usage is TRBJ2-2; D is ambiguous. The ends were cut back, 2 bases at V and 6 bases at J, with 10 bases in the middle. CDR3 length: 14 residues. Here the CDR3 reads CASSLNAGAGELFF. CDR3 sequence (DNA): TGTGCCAGCAGTTTAAATGCCGGAGCCGGGGAGCTGTTTTTT.